This is a list of T cell receptor beta chains from one sample in a study of radiotherapy plus CTLA-4 blockade in lung cancer. Generated by immunoSEQ multiplex PCR, the TCRdb table keeps only in-frame clones and is missing some. The profile shows just under 60,000 clones, 77% of them singletons. The sequencing here drew on peripheral blood, taken from a patient treated with radiotherapy plus ipilimumab. These receptors all stem from a human donor with non-small cell lung cancer who had a partial response to radiotherapy plus ipilimumab. The CDR3 runs from the conserved cysteine through the conserved F or W. D genes are given only for firm matches. Not every row has a clone size; where given, it reads once, few, many or a size class.

size | D | J | V | CDR3 | DNA
NA | NA | TRBJ1-6 | TRBV28 | CASSLGQVNNSPLHF | TGTGCCAGCAGTTTAGGGCAGGTTAATAATTCACCCCTCCACTTT
NA | NA | TRBJ2-1 | TRBV11-3 | CASSFLWKGGMRVRGEQFF | TGTGCCAGCAGCTTCTTATGGAAAGGGGGAATGCGGGTTAGGGGTGAGCAGTTCTTC
NA | NA | TRBJ1-4 | TRBV14 | CASSPGSLNEKLFF | TGTGCCAGCAGCCCAGGTTCTCTTAATGAAAAACTGTTTTTT
many | NA | TRBJ2-7 | TRBV7-9 | CASSEGGRDEQYF | TGTGCCAGCAGCGAGGGAGGACGGGACGAGCAGTACTTC
NA | NA | TRBJ1-1 | TRBV4-2 | CASSQDRGSITEAFF | TGTGCCAGCAGCCAAGATAGGGGTAGCATCACTGAAGCTTTCTTT
NA | NA | TRBJ2-1 | TRBV6-5 | CASSYLGGSYNEQFF | TGTGCCAGCAGTTACCTGGGGGGATCCTACAATGAGCAGTTCTTC
NA | NA | TRBJ2-7 | TRBV5-6 | CASSFPTGVGGFDEQYF | TGTGCCAGCAGCTTTCCCACAGGGGTTGGGGGGTTCGACGAGCAGTACTTC
NA | NA | TRBJ2-7 | TRBV18 | CASSPAYTPYEQYF | TGTGCCAGCTCACCGGCATACACACCCTACGAGCAGTACTTC
NA | NA | TRBJ1-6 | TRBV2 | CASREELNSPLHF | TGTGCCAGCAGGGAAGAGCTTAATTCACCCCTCCACTTT
NA | NA | TRBJ2-3 | TRBV5-1 | CASSSRTPDTDTQYF | TGCGCCAGCAGCTCCCGGACACCCGACACAGATACGCAGTATTTT
NA | NA | TRBJ2-1 | TRBV6-6 | CASTYRRAGAGGEQFF | TGTGCCAGCACCTACAGGAGGGCAGGGGCAGGGGGTGAGCAGTTCTTC
NA | TRBD1 | TRBJ2-7 | TRBV6-4 | CASSLGQGDYEQYF | TGTGCCAGCAGTCTCGGACAGGGGGACTACGAGCAGTACTTC
many | NA | TRBJ1-1 | TRBV29-1 | CSVEYTGRTEAFF | TGCAGCGTTGAATATACAGGGCGGACTGAAGCTTTCTTT
NA | TRBD1 | TRBJ1-2 | TRBV11-2 | CASSLVAGGLNYGYTF | TGTGCCAGCAGCTTAGTCGCAGGGGGCCTTAACTATGGCTACACCTTC
NA | NA | TRBJ2-3 | TRBV5-6 | CASSLAVSTDTQYF | TGTGCCAGCAGCTTGGCGGTTAGCACAGATACGCAGTATTTT
NA | NA | TRBJ2-5 | TRBV7-7 | CASSPSYAETQYF | TGTGCCAGCAGCCCTTCCTACGCTGAGACCCAGTACTTC
NA | TRBD1 | TRBJ1-1 | TRBV25-1 | CASGEGANTEAFF | TGTGCCAGCGGCGAGGGGGCGAACACTGAAGCTTTCTTT
few | TRBD2 | TRBJ2-3 | TRBV5-4 | CASSLAAGERDTQYF | TGTGCCAGCAGCTTGGCGGCGGGGGAGCGAGATACGCAGTATTTT